This T cell receptor (beta chain) was sequenced in a study of T cell responses to AZD1222 COVID-19 vaccine. Study findings and constraints: CD4 TCRs covered the whole spike, strongest at regions 160-218 and 743-854. Variant regions that are unmutated are reportedly the target of nearly half of spike-specific TCRs.

Clones were read by immunoSEQ multiplex PCR, and TCRdb kept only the in-frame ones, dropping some. Altogether 150,000 to 200,000 clones are present, just over 90% being singletons, with the ten largest covering around 2.6%. With regard to this clone: Its antigen is unknown.

Source: peripheral blood, taken on day 0 of AZD1222 vaccination. This sequence was found in an adult in good health.

DNA for the CDR3: TGCGCCAGCAGCTTGGGGTTGACAGGGTTTGATGGCTACACCTTC. Protein sequence: CASSLGLTGFDGYTF. V usage is TRBV5-1 and J usage is TRBJ1-2; 7 positions match TRBD1. This CDR3 has 15 amino acids. Germline lookup yields CDR1 SGHRS and CDR2 YFSETQ. V trimming: 0 bases; J trimming: 6 bases; junction bases outside the gene matches: 8.